The clone carrying this T cell receptor (beta chain) was detected a few times. This record belongs to a study of T cell responses to AZD1222 COVID-19 vaccine. TCRdb's table, derived via immunoSEQ multiplex PCR, lists solely in-frame clones and lacks some. In the table there are 68,000 or so clones, over 60% of which are singletons. This TCR came from an adult in good health. The source material was peripheral blood, sampled on day 0 of AZD1222 vaccination.

The CDR3 protein is CASRKDRSSGNTIYF. For the CDR3, the DNA is TGTGCCAGTAGGAAGGACAGGAGCTCTGGAAACACCATATATTTT. V gene TRBV19 combines with J gene TRBJ1-3, with TRBD1 identical over 7 bases. This CDR3 contains 15 residues. V was pared by 6 bases and J by 0 bases, with 5 bases of the junction left unmatched. CDR1 LNHDA and CDR2 SQIVND come from the germline V gene (reference sequence).